Listed here are 9 T cell receptor beta chains from one sample, sequenced in a study of blood T cell repertoires in COVID-19. The protocol was immunoSEQ multiplex PCR, while the TCRdb copy is restricted to in-frame clones and leaves out a portion. This sample has about 250,000 clones, with about four fifths found just once. The sample was peripheral blood. These receptors all stem from a man at least 80 years old with acute or convalescent COVID-19.

The rearrangement uses TRBV18 and TRBJ2-7, with 8 bases lining up with TRBD1. V was clipped by 4 bases and J by 4 bases; unmatched bases: 6. Germline loops: CDR1 KGHSH, CDR2 LQKENI. This CDR3 comprises 14 residues. CDR3 sequence reads: CASSRGQEGYEQYF. The CDR3 DNA follows: TGTGCCAGCTCACGGGGACAGGAGGGGTACGAGCAGTACTTC.

The chain links TRBV19 to TRBJ1-4; D possibly corresponds to TRBD1 (6 bases). With 6 bases removed from V and 0 bases from J, the gap between germline ends came to 11 bases. Germline V gives CDR1 LNHDA, CDR2 SQIVND (reference sequence). The CDR3 is 15 amino acids. DNA of the CDR3: TGTGCCAGTAGGAGGACAGCTCCAACTAATGAAAAACTGTTTTTT. This sequence encodes CASRRTAPTNEKLFF.

This sequence joins TRBV5-1 and TRBJ2-7, with D possibly TRBD2 on 6 matching bases. V was shortened by 1 base and J by 3 bases, with 8 bases between the two germline ends. Germline V gene lookup returns CDR1 SGHRS and CDR2 YFSETQ. This CDR3 is built from 13 residues. Here the CDR3 DNA reads TGCGCCAGCAGCTTGTACGGGAGCTACGAGCAGTACTTC. Amino acid sequence: CASSLYGSYEQYF. Full variable domain (missing parts from reference TRBV5-1 and TRBJ2-7): KAGVTQTPRYLIKTRGQQVTLSCSPISGHRSVSWYQQTPGQGLQFLFEYFSETQRNKGNFPGRFSGRQFSNSRSEMNVSTLELGDSALYLCASSLYGSYEQYFGPGTRLTVT.

This clone occurred once. The DNA of the CDR3 is TGTGCCAGCAGCTTCTCGGACCAGGGTGTAACCCAGTACTTC. Amino acids: CASSFSDQGVTQYF. This chain links TRBV5-4 with TRBJ2-5, with a tentative D call TRBD1 (5 bases). This CDR3 spans 14 amino acids. With 2 bases removed from V and 8 bases from J, the gap between germline ends came to 16 bases. Germline assignment: CDR1 SGHNT and CDR2 YYREEE (reference sequence).

This rearrangement joins TRBV5-1 to TRBJ1-4, with D tentatively TRBD1 (5 bases). The CDR3 length is 14 residues. Germline CDR1 and CDR2: SGHRS and YFSETQ. Trimming shortened V by 0 bases and J by 6 bases, and 9 bases separated the two germline ends. CDR3 sequence: CASSLASRDEKLFF. The CDR3 DNA is TGCGCCAGCAGCTTGGCTTCCAGGGATGAAAAACTGTTTTTT. Based on the CDR3 plus reference TRBV5-1 and TRBJ1-4, the full variable domain is KAGVTQTPRYLIKTRGQQVTLSCSPISGHRSVSWYQQTPGQGLQFLFEYFSETQRNKGNFPGRFSGRQFSNSRSEMNVSTLELGDSALYLCASSLASRDEKLFFGSGTQLSVL.

Worth noting for this clone: The same CDR3 also results from other DNA sequences found in this sample. V usage is TRBV12-3 or TRBV12-4 and J usage is TRBJ1-5, with TRBD1 matching over 8 bases. The CDR3 totals 13 residues. V lost 6 bases to trimming and J lost 4 bases; unmatched junction nucleotides: 2. In nucleotides, the CDR3 is TGTGCCAGCAGAAGGACAGGGAATCAGCCCCAGCATTTT. Translation gives CASRRTGNQPQHF.

The rearrangement links TRBV6-2 or TRBV6-3 to TRBJ1-2; TRBD1 matches at 8 bases. CDR1 is MNHEY and CDR2 is SVGEGT in the germline V gene. The CDR3 spans 13 residues. V was clipped by 6 bases and J by 3 bases; unmatched bases: 3. This CDR3 is CASSKTGDYGYTF. CDR3 coding DNA: TGTGCCAGCAGCAAGACAGGGGACTATGGCTACACCTTC.

This clone was observed a few times. The chain employs TRBV11-2 and TRBJ2-5; a possible D gene is TRBD1 (5 bases). The germline V gene has CDR1 SGHAT and CDR2 FQNNGV. This CDR3 is 14 amino acids long. V gave up 6 bases and J gave up 5 bases, with 16 bases separating them. Here the CDR3 reads CASRAAGRTETQYF. As DNA, the CDR3 is TGTGCCAGCAGGGCGGCAGGGCGTACGGAGACCCAGTACTTC.

The V and J genes are TRBV7-2 and TRBJ2-1; 12 bases fit TRBD2. Germline CDR1 reads SGHTA; CDR2 reads FQGNSA. The J segment lost 4 bases and the V segment lost 5 bases, leaving 9 bases of the junction unmatched. CDR3 length equals 17 residues. The CDR3 here is CASSLRLAGVSYNEQFF. The CDR3 DNA follows: TGTGCCAGCAGCCTCCGACTAGCGGGAGTGTCGTACAATGAGCAGTTCTTC.